The rows below give T cell receptor beta chains drawn from one sample of a study of blood T cell repertoires in COVID-19. Sequencing was performed with immunoSEQ multiplex PCR; in TCRdb, only in-frame clones are kept and a portion is missing. The profile shows about 60,000 clones, approximately 88% of them singletons. The sequencing sample was made of peripheral blood. The receptors were sampled from a man between 65 and 79 years old with active COVID-19. CDR3s include the opening cysteine and the closing phenylalanine or tryptophan. Each record gives: D gene, J gene, V gene, clone size, CDR3 protein, CDR3 DNA. D genes are given only for firm matches. Rows give clone size only sometimes, using once, few, many, or a class for an expanded clone.

-	TRBJ2-3	TRBV2	-	CASSDPLDPTDTQYF	TGTGCCAGCAGTGACCCCCTAGATCCGACAGATACGCAGTATTTT
-	TRBJ2-3	TRBV11-3	-	CASSEQGRTDTQYF	TGTGCCAGCAGCGAACAGGGTCGCACAGATACGCAGTATTTT
-	TRBJ2-2	TRBV7-2	-	CASRGTSNTGELFF	TGTGCCAGCAGGGGGACTTCGAACACCGGGGAGCTGTTTTTT
-	TRBJ2-2	TRBV12-3/TRBV12-4	few	CASGGSGELFF	TGTGCCAGCGGAGGATCCGGGGAGCTGTTTTTT
-	TRBJ2-1	TRBV7-9	-	CASSLEISLQFF	TGTGCCAGCAGCTTAGAGATTAGCCTGCAGTTCTTC
TRBD1	TRBJ1-2	TRBV28	-	CASSSQRQGGYTF	TGTGCCAGCAGTTCCCAACGACAGGGTGGCTACACCTTC
TRBD2	TRBJ2-3	TRBV5-5	-	CASSLMGLAGGGDTQYF	TGTGCCAGCAGCTTGATGGGACTAGCGGGAGGGGGAGATACGCAGTATTTT
-	TRBJ1-5	TRBV19	-	CASSIQGSNQPQHF	TGTGCCAGTAGTATTCAGGGATCTAATCAGCCCCAGCATTTT
TRBD2	TRBJ2-1	TRBV5-4	-	CASSKTSGKNNEQFF	TGTGCCAGCAGCAAGACTAGCGGGAAAAACAATGAGCAGTTCTTC
TRBD1	TRBJ2-5	TRBV7-3	-	CASSQGQGETQYF	TGTGCCAGCAGCCAGGGACAGGGAGAGACCCAGTACTTC
TRBD1	TRBJ1-5	TRBV6-6	-	CASSYSRTGGQPQHF	TGTGCCAGCAGTTACTCTCGGACAGGGGGCCAGCCCCAGCATTTT
TRBD2	TRBJ2-1	TRBV29-1	-	CSATSGSYNEQFF	TGCAGCGCAACTAGCGGGTCGTACAATGAGCAGTTCTTC
-	TRBJ2-1	TRBV3-1/TRBV3-2	-	CASSAGLTVGQFF	TGTGCCAGCAGCGCGGGACTCACGGTCGGGCAGTTCTTC
TRBD2	TRBJ2-5	TRBV9	once	CASSAPAGLAGQETQYF	TGTGCCAGCAGCGCACCGGCTGGACTAGCGGGGCAAGAGACCCAGTACTTC
TRBD1	TRBJ2-7	TRBV5-4	-	CASSLTVGQESSYEQYF	TGTGCCAGCAGCTTAACGGTAGGACAGGAGAGCTCCTACGAGCAGTACTTC
TRBD1	TRBJ1-2	TRBV5-6	-	CASSLTGDIYGYTF	TGTGCCAGCAGCTTGACAGGGGATATTTATGGCTACACCTTC
-	TRBJ1-1	TRBV18	-	CASSLSHPANTEAFF	TGTGCCAGCTCACTGAGCCATCCCGCGAACACTGAAGCTTTCTTT
TRBD2	TRBJ2-1	TRBV9	-	CASSVLSGLAGGDEQFF	TGTGCCAGCAGCGTTCTATCCGGACTAGCGGGAGGCGATGAGCAGTTCTTC
TRBD1	TRBJ1-1	TRBV2	-	CASIPNRQGGNTEAFF	TGTGCCAGCATTCCAAACCGACAGGGGGGGAACACTGAAGCTTTCTTT
-	TRBJ2-7	TRBV18	once	CASSPSTGPYEQYF	TGTGCCAGCTCACCTTCGACAGGTCCCTACGAGCAGTACTTC
TRBD2	TRBJ2-1	TRBV29-1	-	CSVSTGTSGINEQFF	TGCAGCGTTTCGACCGGGACTAGCGGGATCAATGAGCAGTTCTTC
TRBD2	TRBJ2-2	TRBV27	-	CASSLFSYSAGGLNTGELFF	TGTGCCAGCAGTTTATTCTCTTACTCAGCGGGAGGGTTGAACACCGGGGAGCTGTTTTTT
-	TRBJ2-1	TRBV27	-	CASSLGDTLEQFF	TGTGCCAGCAGTTTAGGGGACACCCTAGAGCAGTTCTTC
-	TRBJ2-5	TRBV9	few	CASSAYSRAQETQYF	TGTGCCAGCAGCGCGTATTCCAGGGCCCAAGAGACCCAGTACTTC
-	TRBJ1-1	TRBV5-6	-	CASTRDNGGAFF	TGTGCCAGCACCAGGGACAATGGGGGAGCTTTCTTT
-	TRBJ1-1	TRBV30	-	CAWTHMGGSEAFF	TGTGCCTGGACTCATATGGGGGGGTCTGAAGCTTTCTTT
TRBD1	TRBJ1-2	TRBV2	-	CASSGTGKTNYGYTF	TGTGCCAGCAGCGGGACAGGGAAAACTAACTATGGCTACACCTTC
TRBD1	TRBJ1-5	TRBV7-2	few	CASSLRTGVSQPQHF	TGTGCCAGCAGCTTACGGACAGGGGTAAGTCAGCCCCAGCATTTT
TRBD2	TRBJ2-7	TRBV5-5	-	CALNRLAVYEQYF	TGTGCCCTAAATCGACTAGCGGTTTACGAGCAGTACTTC
-	TRBJ2-7	TRBV29-1	once	CSAEDPGLGEQYF	TGCAGCGCCGAGGATCCAGGGCTGGGGGAGCAGTACTTC
-	TRBJ1-6	TRBV4-1	-	CASSPSVGYLITPLHF	TGCGCCAGCAGCCCTTCGGTCGGTTATCTAATTACCCCCCTCCACTTT
-	TRBJ2-7	TRBV7-2	medium-sized	CASSLAMGSYEQYF	TGTGCCAGCAGCTTAGCGATGGGGAGCTACGAGCAGTACTTC
-	TRBJ2-7	TRBV5-5	-	CASSLRQAGEQYF	TGTGCCAGCAGCTTACGACAGGCCGGCGAGCAGTACTTC
-	TRBJ1-1	TRBV27	-	CASSLYVNTEAFF	TGTGCCAGCAGTTTGTATGTGAACACTGAAGCTTTCTTT
TRBD1	TRBJ2-5	TRBV6-2/TRBV6-3	once	CASSYSTGGGETQYF	TGTGCCAGCAGTTACTCGACAGGGGGCGGGGAGACCCAGTACTTC
TRBD1	TRBJ2-2	TRBV4-1	-	CASSQTGTGGTNTGELFF	TGCGCCAGCAGCCAGACCGGGACAGGGGGGACGAACACCGGGGAGCTGTTTTTT
TRBD1	TRBJ2-2	TRBV5-1	-	CASSDGAGTGNTGELFF	TGCGCCAGCAGCGATGGAGCCGGGACAGGGAACACCGGGGAGCTGTTTTTT
-	TRBJ2-7	TRBV7-9	-	CASSLLADSSYEQYF	TGTGCCAGCAGCTTATTGGCGGACTCCTCCTACGAGCAGTACTTC
TRBD1	TRBJ1-6	TRBV19	-	CASSPTGTGVMPRNNSPLHF	TGTGCCAGTAGTCCGACCGGGACAGGGGTAATGCCGAGAAATAATTCACCCCTCCACTTT
TRBD2	TRBJ2-1	TRBV5-1	-	CASSSGGGPNEQFF	TGCGCCAGCAGCTCTGGGGGAGGGCCCAATGAGCAGTTCTTC
-	TRBJ2-4	TRBV28	once	CASSSQDKNIQYF	TGTGCCAGCAGCTCACAGGACAAAAACATTCAGTACTTC
TRBD1	TRBJ2-2	TRBV7-2	-	CASSLAGTAANTGELFF	TGTGCCAGCAGCTTAGCAGGGACAGCCGCGAACACCGGGGAGCTGTTTTTT
TRBD2	TRBJ2-1	TRBV19	-	CASSPSGLSYNEQFF	TGTGCCAGTAGTCCTAGCGGGCTCTCCTACAATGAGCAGTTCTTC
TRBD1	TRBJ2-1	TRBV9	few	CASSPRTGDNEQFF	TGTGCCAGCAGCCCGCGGACAGGGGACAATGAGCAGTTCTTC
TRBD1	TRBJ2-7	TRBV20-1	-	CSGDRGYEQYF	TGCAGTGGAGACAGGGGTTACGAGCAGTACTTC
TRBD1	TRBJ1-3	TRBV30	-	CAWSDRGASGNTIYF	TGTGCCTGGAGTGACAGGGGCGCCTCTGGAAACACCATATATTTT
TRBD2	TRBJ2-7	TRBV3-1/TRBV3-2	-	CASSQRVSGRNEQYF	TGTGCCAGCAGCCAAAGGGTTAGCGGGAGAAACGAGCAGTACTTC
-	TRBJ1-5	TRBV19	-	CASRGHSNQPQHF	TGTGCCAGTAGAGGACATAGCAATCAGCCCCAGCATTTT
TRBD2	TRBJ2-2	TRBV7-8	-	CASSPTSGGNTGELFF	TGTGCCAGCAGCCCGACTAGCGGAGGGAACACCGGGGAGCTGTTTTTT
-	TRBJ2-4	TRBV23-1	-	CASRQGLAKNIQYF	TGCGCCAGCAGACAGGGATTAGCCAAAAACATTCAGTACTTC
TRBD1	TRBJ1-1	TRBV27	-	CASRPGQGMKAFF	TGTGCCAGCAGACCGGGACAGGGGATGAAAGCTTTCTTT
TRBD1	TRBJ1-2	TRBV19	-	CASRRGTANYGYTF	TGTGCCAGTAGAAGAGGGACAGCTAACTATGGCTACACCTTC
-	TRBJ2-2	TRBV5-1	-	CASRRAADTGELFF	TGCGCCAGCAGGAGGGCGGCCGACACCGGGGAGCTGTTTTTT
-	TRBJ2-2	TRBV6-5	few	CASSYSSFGDWKLFF	TGTGCCAGCAGTTACTCGTCATTTGGCGACTGGAAGCTGTTTTTT
TRBD2	TRBJ2-1	TRBV4-2	-	CASSQDMGARLAWNEQFF	TGTGCCAGCAGCCAAGATATGGGGGCAAGACTAGCGTGGAATGAGCAGTTCTTC
-	TRBJ2-3	TRBV5-4	-	CASSLGVAAGTDTQYF	TGTGCCAGCAGCTTGGGGGTCGCCGCGGGCACAGATACGCAGTATTTT
TRBD1	TRBJ2-1	TRBV6-5	-	CATRQGAGYNEQFF	TGTGCCACTCGGCAGGGGGCGGGGTACAATGAGCAGTTCTTC
-	TRBJ2-6	TRBV5-1	-	CASSLGRQGSGANVLTF	TGCGCCAGCAGCTTGGGGCGGCAGGGCTCTGGGGCCAACGTCCTGACTTTC